The rows below give T cell receptor beta chains drawn from one sample of a study of beta chain features in type 1 diabetes. Some clones are missing from TCRdb's copy, which holds only in-frame ones; the method was immunoSEQ multiplex PCR. The sample includes about 140,000 clones, about 9.1% of them seen just once. The sample was central memory CD4+ T cells from blood. The receptors originated from a woman in her thirties or forties in good health. Each CDR3 is given with its conserved first and last residue. The order of the fields is CDR3 length, D gene, V gene, J gene, clone size, CDR3 DNA, CDR3 protein. D genes are given only for firm matches. Some rows mark clone size as missing; the rest say once, few, many or name a class of expanded clone.

15	NA	TRBV18	TRBJ2-7	once	TGTGCCAGCTCAACGGGAGAGGGATTCTCCTACGAGCAGTACTTC	CASSTGEGFSYEQYF
19	TRBD2	TRBV4-2	TRBJ2-5	NA	TGTGCCAGCAGCCAAGCTGCACCTTTTGGGAGGGGAGGGGAGGAGACCCAGTACTTC	CASSQAAPFGRGGEETQYF
15	TRBD1	TRBV5-1	TRBJ1-5	NA	TGCGCCAGCAGCGCCGGACAGGGGGCTAATCAGCCCCAGCATTTT	CASSAGQGANQPQHF
14	NA	TRBV15	TRBJ2-7	few	TGTGCCACCAGCAGACCTAGGGGTGACTACGAGCAGTACTTC	CATSRPRGDYEQYF
12	TRBD1	TRBV7-6	TRBJ2-1	few	TGTGCCAGCAGCCGGACAGGGAATGAGCAGTTCTTC	CASSRTGNEQFF
14	NA	TRBV15	TRBJ2-7	few	TGTGCCACCAGCAGAGATTTTGTAGGGGACGAGCAGTACTTC	CATSRDFVGDEQYF
14	NA	TRBV5-4	TRBJ2-5	NA	TGTGCCAGCAGCTTGGGAGATCAAGATCGGACCCAGTACTTC	CASSLGDQDRTQYF
15	NA	TRBV7-2	TRBJ1-5	NA	TGTGCCAGCAGCTTAGGGGGGGGAAGAGGTCAGCCCCAGCATTTT	CASSLGGGRGQPQHF
15	NA	TRBV7-9	TRBJ1-5	few	TGTGCCAGCAGCCCCGGTCCGGTAAGAGGTCAGCCCCAGCATTTT	CASSPGPVRGQPQHF
17	TRBD1	TRBV11-1	TRBJ1-2	NA	TGTGCCAGCAGCCGGTTCGAAGGGACAGTTACCTTCTATGGCTACACCTTC	CASSRFEGTVTFYGYTF
14	NA	TRBV5-5	TRBJ2-3	few	TGTGCCAGCAGCCGGACAGTGGGTAAGGACACGCAGTATTTT	CASSRTVGKDTQYF
15	TRBD1	TRBV5-6	TRBJ2-1	NA	TGTGCCAGCAGCTCTCCGGGGACAGGGAACAATGAGCAGTTCTTC	CASSSPGTGNNEQFF
16	TRBD1	TRBV5-1	TRBJ2-3	few	TGCGCCAGCAGCTTAGGGACAGGGGACCACACAGATACGCAGTATTTT	CASSLGTGDHTDTQYF
13	NA	TRBV28	TRBJ2-7	few	TGTGCCAGCACCTACCCCCCAGGGGACGAGCAGTACTTC	CASTYPPGDEQYF
15	TRBD1	TRBV27	TRBJ2-7	few	TGTGCCAGCAGACGCACCGGACAGGGGTCCTACGAGCAGTACTTC	CASRRTGQGSYEQYF
15	TRBD1	TRBV19	TRBJ2-5	NA	TGTGCCAGTAATCGCGGACAGGCGGACGGAGAGACCCAGTACTTC	CASNRGQADGETQYF
16	NA	TRBV11-3	TRBJ1-6	NA	TGTGCCAGCAGCCTCTTGATGACAGGTTTGAATTCACCCCTCCACTTT	CASSLLMTGLNSPLHF
13	NA	TRBV27	TRBJ2-7	many	TGTGCCAGCGCGTTGAGGGAGAAATACGAGCAGTACTTC	CASALREKYEQYF
14	NA	TRBV11-1	TRBJ1-2	many	TGTGCCAGCAGCTTAGGTGGCCAGTCAGGTGGCTACACCTTC	CASSLGGQSGGYTF
15	NA	TRBV11-2	TRBJ2-1	NA	TGTGCCAGCAGCTTAGAGGCCGGGGGAGTCAATGAGCAGTTCTTC	CASSLEAGGVNEQFF
11	NA	TRBV10-2	TRBJ1-4	NA	TGCGCCAGCAGTGCGAATGAAAAACTGTTTTTT	CASSANEKLFF
18	TRBD2	TRBV4-1	TRBJ2-5	NA	TGCGCCAGCAGCCAAGAGACTAGCGGGGGGCAGGACGGGCAGACCCAGTACTTC	CASSQETSGGQDGQTQYF
14	NA	TRBV7-8	TRBJ2-5	NA	TGTGCCAGCAGCTTAGCAGTGAAGGAGGGGACCCAGTACTTC	CASSLAVKEGTQYF
14	TRBD1	TRBV7-2	TRBJ1-6	few	TGTGCCAGCAGCTTACTCCAGGGGGGTTCACCCCTCCACTTT	CASSLLQGGSPLHF
12	NA	TRBV28	TRBJ2-1	NA	TGTGCCTGCGGACACAAATACAATGAGCAGTTCTTC	CACGHKYNEQFF
16	NA	TRBV6-6	TRBJ2-3	NA	TGTGCCAGCAGTTACTCTCTACTAGCTCTAGAGCCCGCCCAGTATTTT	CASSYSLLALEPAQYF
15	NA	TRBV6-5	TRBJ1-6	few	TGTGCCAGCAGTTTCGGGAGCTCCTATAATTCACCCCTCCACTTT	CASSFGSSYNSPLHF
16	TRBD2	TRBV2	TRBJ2-5	few	TGTGCCAGCAGCCGGGTGGACCTAGCGGGGGAAGGGTCCCAGTACTTC	CASSRVDLAGEGSQYF
15	NA	TRBV5-1	TRBJ1-4	few	TGCGCCAGCAGCTCCGGGCGGGCAACTAATGAAAAACTGTTTTTT	CASSSGRATNEKLFF